This TCR beta chain originates from a study of identifying expanded T cells in peripheral blood. Study results and caveats: Differentially abundant clones: around 1.1 between replicates, 16.4 at two to three weeks, around 19 at four.

The data were produced by immunoSEQ multiplex PCR, yet TCRdb's version contains in-frame clones alone and is incomplete. The data contain about 91,000 clones, about nine tenths of them singletons. Worth noting for this clone: Its specificity is unknown.

Healthy donors had no documented immune events, such as infections, while sampled. Germline-derived CDR1 and CDR2 are SGHTA and FQGTGA. V shed 5 bases and J shed 4 bases, with 17 bases lying between them. There are 16 residues in the CDR3. J is TRBJ2-2 and V is TRBV7-3; D assignment may be TRBD1 or TRBD2 (7 bases each). The sequenced sample was blood. The source is a person aged 18-70 years in good health. CDR3 region: CASSTNDREGTGELFF. DNA for the CDR3: TGTGCCAGCAGCACAAACGACAGGGAGGGCACCGGGGAGCTGTTTTTT. Together with reference TRBV7-3 and TRBJ2-2, the CDR3 gives the full variable domain: GAGVSQTPSNKVTEKGKYVELRCDPISGHTALYWYRQSLGQGPEFLIYFQGTGAADDSGLPNDRFFAVRPEGSVSTLKIQRTERGDSAVYLCASSTNDREGTGELFFGEGSRLTVL.